This T cell receptor (beta chain) comes out of a study of blood T cell repertoires in COVID-19. As for the study in general: Sources were T cells, B-cell-depleted T cells, or PBMCs; the material itself was cDNA or gDNA.

This clone came up a few times. Only in-frame clones appear in the TCRdb table, and some are missing; sequencing was by immunoSEQ multiplex PCR. The data show 150,000 to 200,000 clones, more than 70% seen once. Cohort 3 donors were reported recovered after two negative PCRs, clearance, or symptom resolution. This sequence originates from a man in his forties who had recovered from COVID-19. Source material: PBMCs or T cells enriched from blood (not recorded which).

CDR3 residues: CAWKSAGELFF. For the CDR3, the DNA is TGTGCCTGGAAGTCGGCCGGGGAGCTGTTTTTT. The rearrangement uses TRBV30 and TRBJ2-2; no definite D call. V shed 4 bases and J shed 6 bases, with 6 bases lying between them. Germline CDR1 reads GTSNPN; CDR2 reads SVGIG (reference sequence). The CDR3 sequence is 11 residues long.